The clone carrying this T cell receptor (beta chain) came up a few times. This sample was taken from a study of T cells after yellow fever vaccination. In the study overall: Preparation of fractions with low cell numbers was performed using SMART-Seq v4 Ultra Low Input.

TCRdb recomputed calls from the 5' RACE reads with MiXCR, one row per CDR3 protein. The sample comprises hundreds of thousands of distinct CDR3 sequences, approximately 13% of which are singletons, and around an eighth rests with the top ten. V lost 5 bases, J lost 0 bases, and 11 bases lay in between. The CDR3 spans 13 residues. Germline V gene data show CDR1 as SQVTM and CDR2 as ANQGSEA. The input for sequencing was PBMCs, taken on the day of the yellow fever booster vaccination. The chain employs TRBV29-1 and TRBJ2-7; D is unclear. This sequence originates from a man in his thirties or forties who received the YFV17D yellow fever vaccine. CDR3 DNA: TGCAGCGTTTTGTCCAGGAGCTCCTACGAGCAGTACTTC. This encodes CSVLSRSSYEQYF.